One sample yielded the 13 T cell receptor beta chains listed below, sequenced in a study of early T cells in non-severe SARS-CoV-2 infection. TCRdb reanalysed the 5' RACE reads using MiXCR and keeps one entry per CDR3 protein. Seen here are 85,000 to 100,000 distinct CDR3 sequences, roughly 9.6% observed once, and the top ten hold just over 4.5%. The sequencing used whole blood, collected at baseline. The receptors derive from an adult who was a healthcare worker with PCR-confirmed SARS-CoV-2 infection or an uninfected control (not recorded which).

This clonotype has more than one count but fewer than ten. V is TRBV11-2 and J is TRBJ2-1; D is undetermined. The CDR3 has 15 residues. Between the trimmed V and J ends, which lost 3 bases and 1 base, there was a span of 10 bases. The V gene's germline CDR1 is SGHAT and CDR2 FQNNGV. The CDR3 is CASSFRVASYNEQFF. CDR3 bases: TGTGCCAGCAGCTTTCGGGTAGCTTCCTACAATGAGCAGTTCTTC.

This clonotype was counted at least ten times. The V call is TRBV12-3 or TRBV12-4, the J call TRBJ2-3; TRBD2 might be the D (6 bases). The V end lost 7 bases, the J end lost 4 bases, and 18 bases lay between the germline ends. This CDR3 comprises 15 residues. CDR3 amino acids: CASKRSGVVADTQYF. For the CDR3, the DNA is TGTGCCAGCAAAAGGTCGGGGGTGGTGGCAGATACGCAGTATTTT.

V and J are TRBV28 and TRBJ1-1; D unresolved. Trimming stripped 1 base from V and 0 bases from J, with 6 bases between. The CDR3 loop spans 14 amino acids. Germline V CDR1 and CDR2: MDHEN, SYDVKM. The CDR3 DNA reads TGTGCCAGCAGTTTATTGACTATGAACACTGAAGCTTTCTTT. Residues: CASSLLTMNTEAFF. Drawing the rest from reference TRBV28 and TRBJ1-1, the complete variable domain is DVKVTQSSRYLVKRTGEKVFLECVQDMDHENMFWYRQDPGLGLRLIYFSYDVKMKEKGDIPEGYSVSREKKERFSLILESASTNQTSMYLCASSLLTMNTEAFFGQGTRLTVV.

This chain links TRBV5-6 with TRBJ1-2; D gene ambiguous. The V gene lost 4 bases and the J gene lost 8 bases, with 12 bases spanning the gap. Germline CDR1 SGHDT, CDR2 YYEEEE. The CDR3 is 12 amino acids. This CDR3 reads CASSQVDRGYTF. Written as DNA, the CDR3 is TGTGCCAGCAGCCAAGTGGACCGAGGCTACACCTTC. Variable domain in full (rest from reference TRBV5-6 and TRBJ1-2): DAGVTQSPTHLIKTRGQQVTLRCSPKSGHDTVSWYQQALGQGPQFIFQYYEEEERQRGNFPDRFSGHQFPNYSSELNVNALLLGDSALYLCASSQVDRGYTFGSGTRLTVV.

At least ten counts were recorded for this clonotype. This rearrangement joins TRBV7-2 to TRBJ1-1; TRBD1 matches 12 bases. Germline trimming cut 3 bases from V and 11 bases from J; bases unmatched to any gene: 19. In germline, CDR1 is SGHTA, CDR2 FQGNSA. The CDR3 sequence is 18 residues long. The CDR3 loop is CASSFYPGGTGGLVTAFF. The CDR3 nucleotides read TGTGCCAGCAGCTTTTATCCTGGAGGGACAGGGGGCTTGGTGACGGCTTTCTTT.

This clonotype turned up a few times. The J gene is TRBJ2-3, the V gene TRBV5-1; maybe TRBD1 (6 bases). The CDR3 is 15 amino acids. V lost 6 bases and J lost 0, with 14 bases in between. The V gene's germline CDR1 is SGHRS and CDR2 YFSETQ. The CDR3 region has the DNA TGCGCCAGCACGAGGGGGAGCGGTAGCACAGATACGCAGTATTTT. Protein product: CASTRGSGSTDTQYF.

This clonotype was counted only a few times. The chain links TRBV5-1 to TRBJ2-7; TRBD1 matches at 7 bases. V gave up 2 bases and J gave up 1 base; unmatched junction bases: 15. In germline, CDR1 is SGHRS, CDR2 YFSETQ. This CDR3 contains 18 residues. The CDR3 region has the DNA TGCGCCAGCAGCTTTATTTTAGGGGGCGGACAGATATCCTACGAGCAGTACTTC. Translating it yields CASSFILGGGQISYEQYF.

In its sample, this clonotype was seen many times. CDR3 in amino acids: CASTFLRISYEQYF. CDR3 coding DNA: TGTGCCAGCACCTTCCTAAGAATCTCCTACGAGCAGTACTTC. The rearrangement joins TRBV21-1 to TRBJ2-7. TRBV21-1 is labeled a pseudogene. The length of the CDR3 is 14 residues.

This clonotype showed up just a few times. The chain joins TRBV7-2 to TRBJ2-7; TRBD2 matches at 9 bases. The V gene end was trimmed by 5 bases and the J gene end by 2 bases; junction bases not matched to a gene: 7. CDR1 SGHTA and CDR2 FQGNSA come from the germline V gene. The CDR3 totals 15 residues. The CDR3 bases are TGTGCCAGCAGCCTGCGCCTAGCGGGACCCTACGAGCAGTACTTC. Its protein is CASSLRLAGPYEQYF.

This clonotype has just a few counts. The chain links TRBV10-2 to TRBJ2-4; D call uncertain. Trimming shortened V by 3 bases and J by 1 base, and 7 bases separated the two germline ends. The CDR3 consists of 14 residues. CDR1 is WSHSY and CDR2 is SAAADI in the germline V gene. CDR3 in DNA: TGCGCCAGCAGTGATCGATTGGCCAAAAACATTCAGTACTTC. Its translation: CASSDRLAKNIQYF.

The table lists this clonotype with a few counts. The V gene is TRBV25-1, the J gene TRBJ2-7; 14 bases map to TRBD2. CDR3 length equals 18 residues. Looked up from germline, CDR1 is MGHDK and CDR2 is SYGVNS. J lost 2 bases, V lost 5 bases, and 11 bases had no gene match. Written as DNA, the CDR3 is TGTGCCAGCAGTCCTACGGGACTAGCGGGAGTGAGCCCCTACGAGCAGTACTTC. It codes for CASSPTGLAGVSPYEQYF.

This clonotype was detected ten times or more. This CDR3 reads CASIPREGRSEQFF. The CDR3 DNA reads TGTGCCAGCATTCCGCGGGAGGGCCGGAGTGAGCAGTTCTTC. The genes are TRBV6-1 and TRBJ2-1, with TRBD2 identical over 9 bases. V lost 7 bases to trimming and J lost 9 bases; unmatched junction nucleotides: 10. CDR1 MNHNS and CDR2 SASEGT come from the germline V gene. The CDR3 extends over 14 amino acids.

V is TRBV6-1 and J is TRBJ2-1, with D possibly being TRBD1 (6 bases). This CDR3 is 16 amino acids long. The germline V gene has CDR1 MNHNS and CDR2 SASEGT. Between the trimmed V and J ends, which lost 6 bases and 1 base, there was a span of 16 bases. The DNA for the CDR3 is TGTGCCAGCAGGACAGGAATGGGGATTTCCTACAATGAGCAGTTCTTC. Protein: CASRTGMGISYNEQFF.